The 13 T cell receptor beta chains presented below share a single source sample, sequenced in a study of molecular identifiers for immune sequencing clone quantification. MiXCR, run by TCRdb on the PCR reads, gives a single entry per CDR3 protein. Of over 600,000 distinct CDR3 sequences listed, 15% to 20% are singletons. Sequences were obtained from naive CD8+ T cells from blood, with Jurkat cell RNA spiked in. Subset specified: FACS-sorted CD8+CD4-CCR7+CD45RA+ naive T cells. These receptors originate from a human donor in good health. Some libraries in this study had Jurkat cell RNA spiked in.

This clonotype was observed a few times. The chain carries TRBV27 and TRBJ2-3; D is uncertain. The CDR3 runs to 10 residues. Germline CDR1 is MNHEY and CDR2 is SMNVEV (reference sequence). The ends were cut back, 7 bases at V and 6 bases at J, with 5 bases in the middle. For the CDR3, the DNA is TGTGCCAGCATAATGGATACGCAGTATTTT. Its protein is CASIMDTQYF.

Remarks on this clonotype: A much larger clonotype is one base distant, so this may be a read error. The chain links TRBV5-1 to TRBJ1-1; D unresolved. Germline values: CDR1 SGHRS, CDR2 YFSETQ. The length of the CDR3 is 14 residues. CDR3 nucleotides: TGCACCAGCAGCTTAGTCTGGTTGGGCACTGAAGCTTTCTTT. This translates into CTSSLVWLGTEAFF.

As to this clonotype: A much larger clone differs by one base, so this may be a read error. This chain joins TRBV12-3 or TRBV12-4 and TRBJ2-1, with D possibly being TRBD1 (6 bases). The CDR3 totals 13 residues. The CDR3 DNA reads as TGTGCCGGCAGGCCTCCACAGGGTCCTGAGCAGTTCTTC. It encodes CAGRPPQGPEQFF.

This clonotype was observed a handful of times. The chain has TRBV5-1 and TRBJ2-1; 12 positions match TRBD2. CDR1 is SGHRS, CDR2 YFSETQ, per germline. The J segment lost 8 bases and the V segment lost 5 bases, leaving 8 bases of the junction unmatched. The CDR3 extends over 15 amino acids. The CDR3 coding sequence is TGCGCCAGCAGGGACGGGACTAGCGGGTCAGATGAGCAGTTCTTC. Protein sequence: CASRDGTSGSDEQFF.

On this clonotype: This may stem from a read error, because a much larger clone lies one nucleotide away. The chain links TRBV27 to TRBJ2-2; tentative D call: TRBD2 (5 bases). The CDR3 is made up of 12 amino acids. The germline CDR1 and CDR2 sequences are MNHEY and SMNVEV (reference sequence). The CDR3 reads CASRMNTGELLF. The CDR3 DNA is TGTGCCAGCAGAATGAACACCGGGGAGCTGCTTTTT.

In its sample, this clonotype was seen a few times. The CDR3 DNA sequence: TGCGCCAGCAGTGAGTCCGGGGCCGGCGGGGGCTACGAGCAGTACTTC. It translates to CASSESGAGGGYEQYF. The V call is TRBV10-2, the J call TRBJ2-7; 7 bases agree with TRBD2. CDR3 length: 16 residues. Germline assignment: CDR1 WSHSY and CDR2 SAAADI. J lost 3 bases, V lost 0 bases, and 8 bases had no gene match.

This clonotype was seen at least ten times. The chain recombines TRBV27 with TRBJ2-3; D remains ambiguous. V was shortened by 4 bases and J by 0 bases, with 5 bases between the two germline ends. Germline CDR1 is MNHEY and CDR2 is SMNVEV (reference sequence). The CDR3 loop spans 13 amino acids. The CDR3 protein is CASSSTSTDTQYF. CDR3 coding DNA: TGTGCCAGCAGTTCAACTAGCACAGATACGCAGTATTTT.

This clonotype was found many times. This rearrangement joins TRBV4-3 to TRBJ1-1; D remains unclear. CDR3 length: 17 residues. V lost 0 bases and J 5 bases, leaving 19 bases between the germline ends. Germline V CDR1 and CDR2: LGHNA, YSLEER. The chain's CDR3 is CASSQELGDFSSTEAFF. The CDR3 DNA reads TGCGCCAGCAGCCAAGAGTTGGGTGACTTTTCTAGTACTGAAGCTTTCTTT.

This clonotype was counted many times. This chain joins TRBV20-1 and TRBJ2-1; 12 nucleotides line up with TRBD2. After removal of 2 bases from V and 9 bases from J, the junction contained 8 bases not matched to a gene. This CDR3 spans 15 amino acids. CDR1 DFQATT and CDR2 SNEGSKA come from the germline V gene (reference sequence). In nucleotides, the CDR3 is TGCAGTGCTAGAATACTAGCGGGAGGTAGTGTTGAGCAGTTCTTC. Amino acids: CSARILAGGSVEQFF.

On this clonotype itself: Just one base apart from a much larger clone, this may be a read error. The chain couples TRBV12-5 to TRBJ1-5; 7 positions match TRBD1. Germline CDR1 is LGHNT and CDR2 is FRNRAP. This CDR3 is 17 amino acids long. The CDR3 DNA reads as TGTGTTAGTGGTCCAGCCATCGAGGACAGGTTGAATCAGCCCCAGCATTTT. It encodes CVSGPAIEDRLNQPQHF.

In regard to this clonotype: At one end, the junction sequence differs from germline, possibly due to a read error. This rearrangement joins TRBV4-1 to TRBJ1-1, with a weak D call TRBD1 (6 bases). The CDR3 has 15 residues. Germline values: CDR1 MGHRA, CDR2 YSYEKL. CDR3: CASSQDPGAGTVAFF. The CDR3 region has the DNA TGCGCCAGCAGCCAAGATCCAGGGGCGGGGACTGTAGCTTTCTTT.

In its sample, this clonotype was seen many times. CDR3 sequence (DNA): TGTGCCAGCAGCTTAGGATGGAGCCAGGGACAAGAGACCCAGTACTTC. Its protein is CASSLGWSQGQETQYF. This chain links TRBV7-9 with TRBJ2-5, with D possibly matching TRBD1 (5 bases). Trimming took 1 base from V and 2 from J, leaving 14 bases between them. CDR3 length: 16 amino acids. CDR1 is SEHNR, CDR2 FQNEAQ, per germline (reference sequence).

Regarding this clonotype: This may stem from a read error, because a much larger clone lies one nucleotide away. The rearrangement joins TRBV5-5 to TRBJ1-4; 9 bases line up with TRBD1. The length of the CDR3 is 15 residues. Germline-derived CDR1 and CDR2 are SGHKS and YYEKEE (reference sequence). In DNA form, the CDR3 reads TGTGCCAGCAGCGCCCCCGGGACAGGGAATGAAAAACTGTCTTTT. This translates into CASSAPGTGNEKLSF.